These T cell receptor beta chains were read from a single sample in a study of T cell responses to AZD1222 COVID-19 vaccine. Sequencing was performed with immunoSEQ multiplex PCR; in TCRdb, only in-frame clones are kept and a portion is missing. The data hold approximately 130,000 clones, with 89% observed a single time. Sequencing was performed on peripheral blood, taken 28 days after the second AZD1222 dose. The origin of the receptors is an adult who received the AZD1222 COVID-19 vaccine. Both conserved end residues are part of each CDR3. Each record gives: clone size, V gene, D gene, J gene, CDR3 protein, CDR3 DNA. A D gene is named only where the DNA matches it firmly. Clone size, where shown, is once, few, many, or a class for clones that have expanded.

size: NA; V: TRBV19; D: TRBD2; J: TRBJ2-5; CDR3: CASSTSTSGRETQYF; DNA: TGTGCCAGTAGTACTTCGACTAGCGGGAGGGAGACCCAGTACTTC
size: NA; V: TRBV10-3; D: TRBD2; J: TRBJ2-1; CDR3: CAISESLAGVGEQFF; DNA: TGTGCCATCAGTGAGTCGTTAGCGGGAGTTGGTGAGCAGTTCTTC
size: NA; V: TRBV5-1; D: NA; J: TRBJ1-1; CDR3: CASSRGVTGLNTEAFF; DNA: TGCGCCAGCAGCCGAGGGGTCACGGGCCTGAACACTGAAGCTTTCTTT
size: NA; V: TRBV21-1; D: NA; J: TRBJ2-2; CDR3: CASSKPTGELFF; DNA: TGTGCCAGCAGCAAACCTACCGGGGAGCTGTTTTTT
size: NA; V: TRBV19; D: NA; J: TRBJ1-5; CDR3: CASSIQGRNQPQHF; DNA: TGTGCCAGTAGTATTCAGGGAAGAAATCAGCCCCAGCATTTT
size: NA; V: TRBV11-1; D: NA; J: TRBJ1-1; CDR3: CASSYLQGPRTEAFF; DNA: TGTGCCAGCAGCTATCTACAGGGCCCGAGAACTGAAGCTTTCTTT
size: NA; V: TRBV15; D: NA; J: TRBJ2-5; CDR3: CATSRSTETQYF; DNA: TGTGCCACCAGCAGATCGACGGAGACCCAGTACTTC
size: NA; V: TRBV30; D: NA; J: TRBJ1-6; CDR3: CAWSLTQGSPLHF; DNA: TGTGCCTGGAGCCTAACCCAGGGATCACCCCTCCACTTT
size: NA; V: TRBV30; D: TRBD1; J: TRBJ1-1; CDR3: CAWSRGPDTEAFF; DNA: TGTGCCTGGAGTAGGGGGCCGGACACTGAAGCTTTCTTT
size: NA; V: TRBV7-2; D: NA; J: TRBJ1-1; CDR3: CASSPQLEAFF; DNA: TGTGCCAGCAGCCCCCAACTTGAAGCTTTCTTT
size: NA; V: TRBV6-2/TRBV6-3; D: TRBD2; J: TRBJ2-1; CDR3: CASSYVSGGYNEQFF; DNA: TGTGCCAGCAGTTACGTGAGCGGGGGGTACAATGAGCAGTTCTTC
size: few; V: TRBV5-5; D: NA; J: TRBJ1-2; CDR3: CASSLEQTVDYTF; DNA: TGTGCCAGCAGCTTGGAACAGACTGTGGACTACACCTTC
size: NA; V: TRBV15; D: NA; J: TRBJ1-3; CDR3: CATSSPASRSGNTIYF; DNA: TGTGCCACCAGCAGCCCAGCTTCTCGCTCTGGAAACACCATATATTTT
size: NA; V: TRBV11-2; D: NA; J: TRBJ2-3; CDR3: CASSSDWTYYTDTQYF; DNA: TGTGCCAGCAGTTCCGATTGGACTTACTACACAGATACGCAGTATTTT
size: once; V: TRBV5-5; D: NA; J: TRBJ1-1; CDR3: CASSLEAQSATEAFF; DNA: TGTGCCAGCAGCTTGGAAGCCCAAAGTGCCACTGAAGCTTTCTTT
size: NA; V: TRBV7-2; D: NA; J: TRBJ1-3; CDR3: CASSDGAGNTIYF; DNA: TGTGCCAGCAGCGACGGGGCAGGAAACACCATATATTTT
size: NA; V: TRBV4-2; D: TRBD2; J: TRBJ2-7; CDR3: CASSQDGTSGRYEQYF; DNA: TGTGCCAGCAGCCAAGATGGAACTAGCGGGAGGTACGAGCAGTACTTC
size: NA; V: TRBV18; D: TRBD1; J: TRBJ2-1; CDR3: CASSPTGQQVNEQFF; DNA: TGTGCCAGCTCACCCACGGGACAGCAAGTCAATGAGCAGTTCTTC
size: NA; V: TRBV4-1; D: NA; J: TRBJ1-5; CDR3: CASSLAYSNQPQHF; DNA: TGCGCCAGCAGCCTAGCGTATAGCAATCAGCCCCAGCATTTT
size: NA; V: TRBV5-6; D: NA; J: TRBJ2-5; CDR3: CASSLGATETQYF; DNA: TGTGCCAGCAGCTTGGGGGCCACAGAGACCCAGTACTTC
size: NA; V: TRBV27; D: NA; J: TRBJ2-5; CDR3: CASSLVGARWETQYF; DNA: TGTGCCAGCAGTTTAGTAGGGGCACGCTGGGAGACCCAGTACTTC
size: NA; V: TRBV5-1; D: TRBD1; J: TRBJ2-1; CDR3: CASSKGASNNNEQFF; DNA: TGCGCCAGCAGTAAGGGGGCTAGCAACAACAATGAGCAGTTCTTC
size: NA; V: TRBV27; D: NA; J: TRBJ1-2; CDR3: CASSPGLELYRNGYTF; DNA: TGTGCCAGCAGCCCAGGACTTGAATTATATCGAAATGGCTACACCTTC
size: NA; V: TRBV30; D: TRBD2; J: TRBJ2-5; CDR3: CAWTSGTQETQYF; DNA: TGTGCCTGGACTAGCGGGACCCAAGAGACCCAGTACTTC
size: NA; V: TRBV6-5; D: NA; J: TRBJ2-2; CDR3: CASRFLQGAGELFF; DNA: TGTGCCAGCAGGTTCCTACAGGGAGCCGGGGAGCTGTTTTTT
size: NA; V: TRBV6-2/TRBV6-3; D: TRBD1; J: TRBJ1-2; CDR3: CASSRQGVYGYTF; DNA: TGTGCCAGCAGCCGACAGGGGGTCTATGGCTACACCTTC
size: NA; V: TRBV23-1; D: NA; J: TRBJ1-2; CDR3: CASSQSNRHPVANYGYTF; DNA: TGCGCCAGCAGTCAATCTAATCGACACCCGGTTGCTAACTATGGCTACACCTTC
size: NA; V: TRBV16; D: NA; J: TRBJ2-7; CDR3: CASSPQVSYEQYF; DNA: TGTGCCAGCAGCCCGCAGGTTTCCTACGAGCAGTACTTC
size: NA; V: TRBV19; D: TRBD2; J: TRBJ2-3; CDR3: CASSASGTDTQYF; DNA: TGTGCCAGTTCCGCTAGCGGGACAGATACGCAGTATTTT
size: NA; V: TRBV6-5; D: TRBD1; J: TRBJ2-1; CDR3: CASSYGQGAYNEQFF; DNA: TGTGCCAGCAGTTACGGACAGGGGGCTTACAATGAGCAGTTCTTC
size: NA; V: TRBV19; D: TRBD1; J: TRBJ1-2; CDR3: CASSRDRGNYGYTF; DNA: TGTGCCAGTAGCCGGGACAGGGGAAACTATGGCTACACCTTC
size: NA; V: TRBV6-5; D: NA; J: TRBJ2-2; CDR3: CASSYLDRTNTGELFF; DNA: TGTGCCAGCAGTTACCTGGACAGAACGAACACCGGGGAGCTGTTTTTT
size: NA; V: TRBV5-1; D: NA; J: TRBJ2-7; CDR3: CASSLLGGEAGEQYF; DNA: TGCGCCAGCAGCCTATTGGGGGGAGAGGCCGGGGAGCAGTACTTC
size: NA; V: TRBV5-4; D: NA; J: TRBJ2-2; CDR3: CASSLEGLRGGELFF; DNA: TGTGCCAGCAGCTTGGAGGGGCTCAGAGGTGGGGAGCTGTTTTTT
size: few; V: TRBV7-2; D: NA; J: TRBJ2-2; CDR3: CASSSRGPPRELFF; DNA: TGTGCCAGCAGCTCCCGGGGCCCCCCCCGGGAGCTGTTTTTT
size: once; V: TRBV19; D: NA; J: TRBJ1-2; CDR3: CASKAGIDYGYTF; DNA: TGTGCCAGTAAGGCAGGGATCGACTATGGCTACACCTTC
size: NA; V: TRBV5-1; D: NA; J: TRBJ1-1; CDR3: CASSPSPGNTEAFF; DNA: TGCGCCAGCAGCCCCTCGCCAGGGAACACTGAAGCTTTCTTT
size: NA; V: TRBV19; D: TRBD2; J: TRBJ2-6; CDR3: CASIRGSSGANVLTF; DNA: TGTGCCAGTATCCGCGGGAGCTCTGGGGCCAACGTCCTGACTTTC
size: NA; V: TRBV7-2; D: NA; J: TRBJ1-6; CDR3: CASSLGGRAGRSPLHF; DNA: TGTGCCAGCAGCTTAGGTGGCAGGGCGGGTCGGTCACCCCTCCACTTT
size: NA; V: TRBV7-9; D: TRBD1; J: TRBJ2-3; CDR3: CASSFRKGAFTDTQYF; DNA: TGTGCCAGCAGCTTCCGGAAGGGGGCTTTCACAGATACGCAGTATTTT
size: NA; V: TRBV10-1; D: NA; J: TRBJ1-5; CDR3: CASSPGRLGQPQHF; DNA: TGCGCCAGCAGCCCTGGGCGGTTGGGTCAGCCCCAGCATTTT
size: once; V: TRBV5-1; D: TRBD1; J: TRBJ2-7; CDR3: CASSLVRGHEQYF; DNA: TGCGCCAGCAGCTTGGTTAGGGGGCACGAGCAGTACTTC
size: NA; V: TRBV5-1; D: TRBD1; J: TRBJ1-2; CDR3: CASSQNAGGNYGYTF; DNA: TGCGCCAGCAGCCAGAACGCAGGGGGAAACTATGGCTACACCTTC
size: NA; V: TRBV5-1; D: TRBD1; J: TRBJ2-7; CDR3: CASSTLGQGYEQYF; DNA: TGCGCCAGCAGCACGCTGGGACAGGGCTACGAGCAGTACTTC
size: NA; V: TRBV6-4; D: NA; J: TRBJ2-7; CDR3: CASSASAYPYEQYF; DNA: TGTGCCAGCAGTGCGTCGGCGTACCCCTACGAGCAGTACTTC
size: NA; V: TRBV7-8; D: NA; J: TRBJ1-2; CDR3: CASSLGRNNYGYTF; DNA: TGTGCCAGCAGCTTAGGCAGAAACAACTATGGCTACACCTTC
size: NA; V: TRBV5-6; D: NA; J: TRBJ2-3; CDR3: CASSSSDTQYF; DNA: TGTGCCAGCAGCTCATCAGATACGCAGTATTTT
size: NA; V: TRBV15; D: NA; J: TRBJ2-2; CDR3: CATSRDAPTGELFF; DNA: TGTGCCACCAGCAGAGATGCCCCCACCGGGGAGCTGTTTTTT
size: NA; V: TRBV10-2; D: NA; J: TRBJ2-3; CDR3: CASGGQTDTQYF; DNA: TGCGCCAGCGGGGGCCAGACAGATACGCAGTATTTT
size: NA; V: TRBV3-1/TRBV3-2; D: NA; J: TRBJ1-4; CDR3: CASSQKDLGINEKLFF; DNA: TGTGCCAGCAGCCAAAAAGATCTCGGGATTAATGAAAAACTGTTTTTT
size: once; V: TRBV19; D: NA; J: TRBJ1-5; CDR3: CASSIAAVQPQHF; DNA: TGTGCCAGTAGCATCGCGGCTGTCCAGCCCCAGCATTTT
size: NA; V: TRBV15; D: NA; J: TRBJ2-7; CDR3: CATSRGGSVEQYF; DNA: TGTGCCACCAGCAGGGGGGGCAGTGTCGAGCAGTACTTC
size: NA; V: TRBV6-5; D: NA; J: TRBJ1-5; CDR3: CASSYRDHQPQHF; DNA: TGTGCCAGCAGTTACAGGGACCATCAGCCCCAGCATTTT